The rows below give T cell receptor beta chains drawn from one sample of a study of T-cell memory formation after mild COVID-19. TCRdb used MiXCR to reprocess the 5' RACE reads, holding one entry per CDR3 protein. This sample carries around 440,000 distinct CDR3 sequences, 18% of them seen once, and the ten largest clones take 9% to 15%. Material: PBMCs or a T cell subset sorted from them (not recorded which). The receptors come from an adult woman who had mild COVID-19 (a few samples of this study predate the infection). Cell type and time point are not known. CDR3s include the opening cysteine and the closing phenylalanine or tryptophan. D genes are given only for firm matches. Expanded clones are given a class, and other clones once, few, many or no size at all.

-	TRBJ1-1	-	TRBV9	CASSALREVNTEAFF	TGTGCCAGCAGCGCCCTCAGGGAAGTGAACACTGAAGCTTTCTTT
-	TRBJ2-3	-	TRBV7-2	CASSSRPSNPDTQYF	TGTGCCAGCAGCTCCCGTCCTAGCAATCCAGATACGCAGTATTTT
few	TRBJ1-4	TRBD1	TRBV5-6	CASSYRGSEKLFF	TGTGCCAGCAGCTACAGGGGTAGTGAAAAACTGTTTTTT
few	TRBJ2-7	-	TRBV6-1	CASSLQGSGEQYF	TGTGCCAGCAGTCTCCAGGGGTCGGGGGAGCAGTACTTC
few	TRBJ1-1	-	TRBV29-1	CSVARLNTEAFF	TGCAGCGTTGCAAGATTGAACACTGAAGCTTTCTTT
-	TRBJ2-7	-	TRBV12-3/TRBV12-4	CASSFWRASYEQYF	TGTGCCAGCAGTTTCTGGAGGGCCTCCTACGAGCAGTACTTC
many	TRBJ2-1	TRBD2	TRBV25-1	CASSESPTSDNEQFF	TGTGCCAGCAGTGAGTCTCCGACTAGCGACAATGAGCAGTTCTTC
few	TRBJ2-1	TRBD2	TRBV7-6	CASSLGTSGAYGQFF	TGTGCCAGCAGTCTTGGGACTAGCGGGGCCTATGGGCAGTTCTTC
-	TRBJ1-1	-	TRBV18	CASSPATEAFF	TGTGCCAGCTCACCGGCCACTGAAGCTTTCTTT
once	TRBJ2-1	-	TRBV3-1	CASSQDTGFGDNEQFF	TGTGCCAGCAGCCAAGATACAGGGTTCGGGGACAATGAGCAGTTCTTC
few	TRBJ1-5	TRBD1	TRBV24-1	CATSGAGGNQPQHF	TGTGCCACCAGTGGGGCAGGGGGTAATCAGCCCCAGCATTTT
many	TRBJ2-1	-	TRBV12-3/TRBV12-4	CASSGGSLYNEQFF	TGTGCCAGCAGTGGGGGATCCCTCTACAATGAGCAGTTCTTC
-	TRBJ1-1	TRBD1	TRBV2	CASMPGGLNTEAFF	TGTGCCAGCATGCCAGGGGGCTTGAACACTGAAGCTTTCTTT
few	TRBJ1-1	TRBD1	TRBV14	CASSRGQGFFDTEAFF	TGTGCCAGCAGCCGAGGACAGGGGTTTTTCGACACTGAAGCTTTCTTT
few	TRBJ1-5	-	TRBV29-1	CSVTTGFNQPQHF	TGCAGCGTCACGACAGGATTCAATCAGCCCCAGCATTTT
-	TRBJ1-1	-	TRBV18	CASSWQLENTEAFF	TGTGCCAGCTCTTGGCAGCTAGAGAACACTGAAGCTTTCTTT
few	TRBJ2-1	-	TRBV7-9	CASSPWSASGSYNEQFF	TGTGCCAGCAGCCCATGGTCAGCCTCAGGTTCCTACAATGAGCAGTTCTTC
many	TRBJ2-1	TRBD2	TRBV4-3	CASSQDSAGGYNEQFF	TGCGCCAGCAGCCAAGACTCAGCGGGAGGGTACAATGAGCAGTTCTTC
few	TRBJ2-7	-	TRBV12-3/TRBV12-4	CASSPGALGQYF	TGTGCCAGCAGCCCGGGGGCATTGGGGCAGTACTTC
-	TRBJ1-5	-	TRBV6-1	CASRVQLNQPQHF	TGTGCCAGCAGGGTACAGCTCAATCAGCCCCAGCATTTT
few	TRBJ2-1	TRBD1	TRBV12-3/TRBV12-4	CASRQPGQGFSEQFF	TGTGCCAGCAGACAACCGGGACAGGGGTTTAGTGAGCAGTTCTTC
many	TRBJ2-7	-	TRBV5-1	CASSLSQEGYEQYF	TGCGCCAGCAGCTTATCGCAGGAAGGCTACGAGCAGTACTTC
few	TRBJ2-3	-	TRBV4-3	CASSQSRDPPYTQYF	TGCGCCAGCAGCCAGTCCCGGGACCCTCCTTATACGCAGTATTTT
few	TRBJ2-2	-	TRBV9	CASSVFNGQNTGELFF	TGTGCCAGCAGCGTATTTAACGGGCAGAACACCGGGGAGCTGTTTTTT
few	TRBJ2-7	-	TRBV24-1	CATSGGSESSEQYF	TGTGCCACCAGTGGCGGTAGCGAGTCGAGCGAGCAGTACTTC
-	TRBJ2-7	-	TRBV9	CASSVVEGNLYEQYF	TGTGCCAGCAGCGTAGTTGAGGGTAACCTCTACGAGCAGTACTTC
few	TRBJ2-2	TRBD2	TRBV5-4	CASSPMTSGRAAGELFF	TGTGCCAGCAGCCCTATGACTAGCGGGAGAGCGGCCGGGGAGCTGTTTTTT
few	TRBJ1-1	-	TRBV29-1	CSVDMNTEAFF	TGCAGCGTAGATATGAACACTGAAGCTTTCTTT
few	TRBJ2-5	TRBD1	TRBV12-3/TRBV12-4	CASSSVGQGGKTQYF	TGTGCCAGCAGCTCCGTGGGACAGGGGGGGAAGACCCAGTACTTC
few	TRBJ1-5	-	TRBV7-8	CASRFGRNQPQHF	TGTGCCAGCAGATTTGGACGAAATCAGCCCCAGCATTTT
few	TRBJ2-1	TRBD1	TRBV29-1	CSGRQGNEQFF	TGCAGCGGGAGACAGGGCAATGAGCAGTTCTTC
-	TRBJ2-7	-	TRBV7-2	CASSSNAGPLEQYF	TGTGCCAGCAGCTCAAACGCGGGCCCTCTGGAGCAGTACTTC
few	TRBJ1-1	-	TRBV30	CAWTLALMNTEAFF	TGTGCCTGGACTTTGGCACTTATGAACACTGAAGCTTTCTTT
many	TRBJ2-7	TRBD1	TRBV12-3/TRBV12-4	CASSLGTGDEQYF	TGTGCCAGCAGTCTCGGGACAGGGGACGAGCAGTACTTC
-	TRBJ2-1	-	TRBV29-1	CSVLLGLNSDEQFF	TGCAGCGTTTTACTGGGACTCAACAGCGATGAGCAGTTCTTC
few	TRBJ2-3	TRBD2	TRBV30	CAWSVILGREGSSTDTQYF	TGTGCCTGGAGTGTAATCCTGGGGCGGGAGGGCTCCAGCACAGATACGCAGTATTTT
-	TRBJ2-7	-	TRBV7-9	CASSSGLDEQYF	TGTGCCAGCAGCTCAGGACTTGACGAGCAGTACTTC
few	TRBJ1-6	TRBD1	TRBV7-8	CASSFRDRSVSPLHF	TGTGCCAGCAGCTTCCGGGACAGGTCGGTTTCACCCCTCCACTTT
many	TRBJ2-2	-	TRBV12-3/TRBV12-4	CASSPQGIGELFF	TGTGCCAGCAGCCCCCAGGGGATCGGGGAGCTGTTTTTT
few	TRBJ2-7	TRBD2	TRBV4-3	CASSQEQLAPSYEQYF	TGCGCCAGCAGCCAGGAACAACTAGCGCCATCCTACGAGCAGTACTTC
many	TRBJ2-1	-	TRBV15	CATSRARYYNEQFF	TGTGCCACCAGCAGAGCTAGATACTACAATGAGCAGTTCTTC
many	TRBJ2-2	-	TRBV5-6	CASSLTNTGELFF	TGTGCCAGCAGTCTCACTAACACCGGGGAGCTGTTTTTT
-	TRBJ1-2	TRBD1	TRBV5-1	CASSPLGQGASGYTF	TGCGCCAGCAGCCCCCTAGGGCAGGGGGCTTCGGGCTACACCTTC
-	TRBJ2-7	-	TRBV18	CASSPPGGGLSSYEQYF	TGTGCCAGCTCACCACCGGGCGGGGGCCTAAGCTCCTACGAGCAGTACTTC
-	TRBJ2-1	TRBD1	TRBV2	CASRGDRATYNEQFF	TGTGCCAGCAGAGGGGACAGAGCCACCTACAATGAGCAGTTCTTC
few	TRBJ1-2	-	TRBV6-2/TRBV6-3	CASSEHGAYGYTF	TGTGCCAGCAGTGAACACGGAGCCTATGGCTACACCTTC
-	TRBJ2-1	-	TRBV7-3	CASSAGQTLEQFF	TGTGCCAGCAGTGCGGGACAGACTTTGGAGCAGTTCTTC
-	TRBJ2-4	-	TRBV28	CASSSGERGISIQYF	TGTGCCAGCAGTTCGGGGGAGAGGGGGATTAGCATTCAGTACTTC
few	TRBJ2-7	-	TRBV6-6	CASSLGWVRGEQYF	TGTGCCAGCAGTCTCGGGTGGGTACGGGGCGAGCAGTACTTC
-	TRBJ1-2	-	TRBV20-1	CSAYKTGTGYGYTF	TGCAGTGCTTATAAAACAGGGACGGGCTATGGCTACACCTTC